Listed below are T cell receptor beta chains from one sample, sequenced in a study of human T cells and chemical hapten exposure. MiXCR was run by TCRdb on the RACE reads, yielding one entry per CDR3 protein. The table lists roughly 100,000 distinct CDR3 sequences, under 35% of them singletons. The sequencing here drew on whole blood, taken in connection with sensitization to the hapten diphenylcyclopropenone (DPC). The receptors shown here come from a man in his forties or fifties with alopecia areata. Some clones in this sample may be carry-over from other donors' samples. The CDR3 runs from the conserved cysteine through the conserved F or W. Fields, in order: clone size, D gene, V gene, J gene, CDR3 DNA, CDR3 protein. D genes are given only for firm matches. The listing skips clone size in some rows; elsewhere it reads once, few, many or a size class.

clone size: -; D gene: -; V gene: TRBV5-1; J gene: TRBJ2-5; CDR3 DNA: TGCGCCAGCAGCCCGGTAGGGAAGGAGACCCAGTACTTC; CDR3 protein: CASSPVGKETQYF
clone size: -; D gene: -; V gene: TRBV4-1; J gene: TRBJ1-1; CDR3 DNA: TGCGCCAGCAGCCAAGCCCTTTTGTCTGAAGCTTTCTTT; CDR3 protein: CASSQALLSEAFF
clone size: -; D gene: TRBD2; V gene: TRBV7-2; J gene: TRBJ2-2; CDR3 DNA: TGTGCCAGCAGCTTAGCTTCGCTAGCGGGAGTAGGCACCGGGGAGCTGTTTTTT; CDR3 protein: CASSLASLAGVGTGELFF
clone size: few; D gene: -; V gene: TRBV12-3/TRBV12-4; J gene: TRBJ2-5; CDR3 DNA: TGTGCCAGCAGTTTCGAGGGAGCTGAGACCCAGTACTTC; CDR3 protein: CASSFEGAETQYF
clone size: -; D gene: -; V gene: TRBV7-2; J gene: TRBJ2-3; CDR3 DNA: TGTGCCAGCAGCTTCCGATCAAGCTCGGAGGATACGCAGTATTTT; CDR3 protein: CASSFRSSSEDTQYF
clone size: few; D gene: -; V gene: TRBV12-3/TRBV12-4; J gene: TRBJ2-2; CDR3 DNA: TGTGCCAGCAGATCTTCCTCGCCATCAAACACCGGGGAGCTGTTTTTT; CDR3 protein: CASRSSSPSNTGELFF
clone size: few; D gene: -; V gene: TRBV6-5; J gene: TRBJ2-7; CDR3 DNA: TGTGCCAGCAGTCGACGGGCTGACTATTCCGAGCAGTACTTC; CDR3 protein: CASSRRADYSEQYF
clone size: -; D gene: -; V gene: TRBV6-2/TRBV6-3; J gene: TRBJ2-6; CDR3 DNA: TGTGCCAGCCTTCGGGTCGGCTCTGGGGCCAACGTCCTGACTTTC; CDR3 protein: CASLRVGSGANVLTF
clone size: few; D gene: -; V gene: TRBV29-1; J gene: TRBJ1-1; CDR3 DNA: TGCAGCGTTGAAGACCCCGCCCGGGGCACTGAAGCTTTCTTT; CDR3 protein: CSVEDPARGTEAFF
clone size: few; D gene: -; V gene: TRBV20-1; J gene: TRBJ2-1; CDR3 DNA: TGCAGTGCTAGAGATCAAGGGGGAGGTTTGTATTGGGAGCAGTTCTTC; CDR3 protein: CSARDQGGGLYWEQFF
clone size: -; D gene: TRBD1; V gene: TRBV24-1; J gene: TRBJ2-2; CDR3 DNA: TGTGCCACCAGTGATCCTGACAGGGGGCGGATGACCGGGGAGCTGTTTTTT; CDR3 protein: CATSDPDRGRMTGELFF
clone size: -; D gene: -; V gene: TRBV20-1; J gene: TRBJ2-7; CDR3 DNA: TGCAGTGCTCGCTCCCCCGGCAGGGGTTTGTACGAGCAGTACTTC; CDR3 protein: CSARSPGRGLYEQYF
clone size: -; D gene: -; V gene: TRBV27; J gene: TRBJ1-3; CDR3 DNA: TGTGCCAGCAGTCCGCGACATGGCCTTGAGGACACCATATATTTT; CDR3 protein: CASSPRHGLEDTIYF
clone size: -; D gene: -; V gene: TRBV19; J gene: TRBJ2-7; CDR3 DNA: TGTGCCAGTAGCATAAACTTAGGGATCTACGAGCAGTACTTC; CDR3 protein: CASSINLGIYEQYF
clone size: -; D gene: -; V gene: TRBV7-2; J gene: TRBJ2-4; CDR3 DNA: TGTGCCAGCAGCTTTCGGACACCGTCCCCAAACATTCAGTACTTC; CDR3 protein: CASSFRTPSPNIQYF
clone size: -; D gene: -; V gene: TRBV5-4; J gene: TRBJ2-3; CDR3 DNA: TGTGCCAGCAGCCCCTACAGCGAAGATACGCAGTATTTT; CDR3 protein: CASSPYSEDTQYF
clone size: few; D gene: TRBD1; V gene: TRBV5-1; J gene: TRBJ1-5; CDR3 DNA: TGCGCCAGCAGCTCTGGTCTGCGGGACAGGGGACCCTATAGCAATCAGCCCCAGCATTTT; CDR3 protein: CASSSGLRDRGPYSNQPQHF
clone size: medium-sized; D gene: TRBD2; V gene: TRBV20-1; J gene: TRBJ2-1; CDR3 DNA: TGCAGTGTAACTAGCGGGTTAAATGAGCAGTTCTTC; CDR3 protein: CSVTSGLNEQFF
clone size: -; D gene: -; V gene: TRBV20-1; J gene: TRBJ2-3; CDR3 DNA: TGCAGTGCTAGATCGCCGACAGATACGCAGTATTTT; CDR3 protein: CSARSPTDTQYF
clone size: few; D gene: TRBD1; V gene: TRBV10-3; J gene: TRBJ1-1; CDR3 DNA: TGTGCCATCAGTGAGCACGGGGGACAGACAGAAGCTTTCTTT; CDR3 protein: CAISEHGGQTEAFF
clone size: few; D gene: -; V gene: TRBV10-3; J gene: TRBJ1-5; CDR3 DNA: TGTGCCATCAGTGAAGACAGGCTATATAGCAATCAGCCCCAGCATTTT; CDR3 protein: CAISEDRLYSNQPQHF
clone size: -; D gene: TRBD2; V gene: TRBV30; J gene: TRBJ2-3; CDR3 DNA: TGTGCCTGGAGGGAAGCGGGAGGTAGCACAGATACGCAGTATTTT; CDR3 protein: CAWREAGGSTDTQYF
clone size: few; D gene: TRBD2; V gene: TRBV29-1; J gene: TRBJ2-7; CDR3 DNA: TGCAGCGTTGAAGATGAATTTAGCGGGAGATACGAGCAGTACTTC; CDR3 protein: CSVEDEFSGRYEQYF
clone size: few; D gene: TRBD1; V gene: TRBV20-1; J gene: TRBJ1-5; CDR3 DNA: TGCAGTGCCACCCAGGGGGTGCAGCCCCAGCATTTT; CDR3 protein: CSATQGVQPQHF
clone size: few; D gene: -; V gene: TRBV4-3; J gene: TRBJ2-3; CDR3 DNA: TGCGCCAGCAGCCAAGAATTAGGGCATGCTGGAGATACGCAGTATTTT; CDR3 protein: CASSQELGHAGDTQYF
clone size: -; D gene: TRBD2; V gene: TRBV20-1; J gene: TRBJ2-1; CDR3 DNA: TGCAGTGCTAGAGATGGGACTAGCATGCCCTTCTTC; CDR3 protein: CSARDGTSMPFF
clone size: -; D gene: -; V gene: TRBV9; J gene: TRBJ2-6; CDR3 DNA: TGTGCCAGCAGGCTTGGAAACTCTGGGGCCAACGTCCTGACTTTC; CDR3 protein: CASRLGNSGANVLTF
clone size: few; D gene: TRBD2; V gene: TRBV7-8; J gene: TRBJ2-3; CDR3 DNA: TGTGCCAGCAGCTTAGGGGGGACTAGCGGTCCTGATACGCAGTATTTT; CDR3 protein: CASSLGGTSGPDTQYF
clone size: few; D gene: -; V gene: TRBV6-2/TRBV6-3; J gene: TRBJ2-6; CDR3 DNA: TGTGCCAGCAGTCCCACTACAGGGCCTGGGGCCAACGTCCTGACTTTC; CDR3 protein: CASSPTTGPGANVLTF
clone size: -; D gene: -; V gene: TRBV6-4; J gene: TRBJ1-5; CDR3 DNA: TGTGCCAGCAGTCCAGCCCCTTCCCCCTCGCCCCAGCATTTT; CDR3 protein: CASSPAPSPSPQHF
clone size: -; D gene: -; V gene: TRBV12-3/TRBV12-4; J gene: TRBJ1-2; CDR3 DNA: TGTGCCAGCAGTTTAAGGGTCAGGGCAGACTATGGCTACACCTTC; CDR3 protein: CASSLRVRADYGYTF
clone size: -; D gene: TRBD2; V gene: TRBV10-3; J gene: TRBJ2-3; CDR3 DNA: TGTGCCATCAGTGAGTTAGCGGGGGCCGGAGATACGCAGTATTTT; CDR3 protein: CAISELAGAGDTQYF
clone size: -; D gene: -; V gene: TRBV25-1; J gene: TRBJ2-7; CDR3 DNA: TGTGCCACCCTGCAGGGCGCATTCGAGCAGTACTTC; CDR3 protein: CATLQGAFEQYF
clone size: few; D gene: -; V gene: TRBV29-1; J gene: TRBJ1-4; CDR3 DNA: TGCAGCGCCACCGGGGTCCTTAATGAAAAACTGTTTTTT; CDR3 protein: CSATGVLNEKLFF
clone size: -; D gene: -; V gene: TRBV6-2/TRBV6-3; J gene: TRBJ1-1; CDR3 DNA: TGTGCCAGCAACCATGGGAGCACTGAAGCTTTCTTT; CDR3 protein: CASNHGSTEAFF
clone size: -; D gene: -; V gene: TRBV29-1; J gene: TRBJ2-3; CDR3 DNA: TGCAGCGTTGTATCTCAGTTCAACACAGATACGCAGTATTTT; CDR3 protein: CSVVSQFNTDTQYF
clone size: few; D gene: TRBD1; V gene: TRBV29-1; J gene: TRBJ1-2; CDR3 DNA: TGCAGCGTTAACAGGGGAACGGGAGGCTACACCTTC; CDR3 protein: CSVNRGTGGYTF
clone size: -; D gene: TRBD2; V gene: TRBV14; J gene: TRBJ2-3; CDR3 DNA: TGTGCCAGCAGACTAGCGGGAGCGAGGGATACGCAGTATTTT; CDR3 protein: CASRLAGARDTQYF
clone size: -; D gene: -; V gene: TRBV10-3; J gene: TRBJ1-1; CDR3 DNA: TGTGCCATCAGTGCAGGCGTGAGGGACACTGAAGCTTTCTTT; CDR3 protein: CAISAGVRDTEAFF
clone size: -; D gene: TRBD1; V gene: TRBV6-5; J gene: TRBJ1-2; CDR3 DNA: TGTGCCAGCAGTTACTCACGACAGGGGCGCGGCTACACCTTC; CDR3 protein: CASSYSRQGRGYTF
clone size: -; D gene: -; V gene: TRBV3-1; J gene: TRBJ2-3; CDR3 DNA: TGTGCCAGCAGGGGCAGCACAGATACGCAGTATTTT; CDR3 protein: CASRGSTDTQYF